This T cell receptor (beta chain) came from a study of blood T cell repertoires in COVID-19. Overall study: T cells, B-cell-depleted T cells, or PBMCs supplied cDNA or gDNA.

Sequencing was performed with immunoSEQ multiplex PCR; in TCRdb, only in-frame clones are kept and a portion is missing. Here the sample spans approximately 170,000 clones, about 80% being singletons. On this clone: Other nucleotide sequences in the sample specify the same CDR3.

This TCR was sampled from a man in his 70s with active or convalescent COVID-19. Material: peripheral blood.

The CDR3 sequence is CASSLAGTGGTEAFF. The CDR3 DNA follows: TGTGCCAGCAGCTTAGCGGGGACAGGGGGCACTGAAGCTTTCTTT. The rearrangement links TRBV7-9 to TRBJ1-1, with 11 bases fitting TRBD1. This CDR3 region has 15 residues. The V segment lost 0 bases and the J segment 4 bases; nucleotides outside the gene matches: 1. Germline V CDR1 and CDR2: SEHNR, FQNEAQ (reference sequence). Drawing the rest from reference TRBV7-9 and TRBJ1-1, the complete variable domain is DTGVSQNPRHKITKRGQNVTFRCDPISEHNRLYWYRQTLGQGPEFLTYFQNEAQLEKSRLLSDRFSAERPKGSFSTLEIQRTEQGDSAMYLCASSLAGTGGTEAFFGQGTRLTVV.